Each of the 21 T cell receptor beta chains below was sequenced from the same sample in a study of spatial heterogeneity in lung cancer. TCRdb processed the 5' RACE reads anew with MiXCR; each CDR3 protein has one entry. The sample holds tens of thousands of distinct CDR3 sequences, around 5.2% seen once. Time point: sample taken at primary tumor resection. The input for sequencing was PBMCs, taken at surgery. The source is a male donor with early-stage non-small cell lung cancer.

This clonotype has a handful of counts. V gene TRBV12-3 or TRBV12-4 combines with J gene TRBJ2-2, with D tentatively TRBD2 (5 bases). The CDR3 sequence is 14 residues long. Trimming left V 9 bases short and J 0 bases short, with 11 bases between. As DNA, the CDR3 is TGTGCCAGTAAAAGGGAGCCGAACACCGGGGAGCTGTTTTTT. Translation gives CASKREPNTGELFF.

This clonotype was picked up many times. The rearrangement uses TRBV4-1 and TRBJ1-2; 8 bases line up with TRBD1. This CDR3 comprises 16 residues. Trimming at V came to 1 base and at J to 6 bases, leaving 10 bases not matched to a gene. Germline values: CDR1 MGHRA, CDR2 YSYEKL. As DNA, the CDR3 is TGCGCCAGCAGCCAAGCCTTCCCGGGACAGGACAATGGCTACACCTTC. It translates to CASSQAFPGQDNGYTF.

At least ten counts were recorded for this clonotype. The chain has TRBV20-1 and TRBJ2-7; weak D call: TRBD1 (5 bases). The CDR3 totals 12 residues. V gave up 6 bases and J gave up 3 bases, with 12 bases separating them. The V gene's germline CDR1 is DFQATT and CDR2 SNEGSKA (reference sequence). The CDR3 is CSALWGYYEQYF. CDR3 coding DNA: TGCAGTGCCCTCTGGGGCTACTACGAGCAGTACTTC.

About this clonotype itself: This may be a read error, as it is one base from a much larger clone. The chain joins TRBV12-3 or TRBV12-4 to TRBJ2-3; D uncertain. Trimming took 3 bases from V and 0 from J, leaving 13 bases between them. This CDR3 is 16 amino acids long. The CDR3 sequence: CASSFFNLTSTDTQYF. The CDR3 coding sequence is TGTGCCAGCAGTTTTTTTAACTTAACTAGCACAGATACGCAGTATTTT.

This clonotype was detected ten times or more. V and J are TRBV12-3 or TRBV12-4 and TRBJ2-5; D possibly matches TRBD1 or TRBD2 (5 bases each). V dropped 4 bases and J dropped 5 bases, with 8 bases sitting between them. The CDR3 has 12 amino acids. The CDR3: CASSSWGETQYF. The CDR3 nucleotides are TGTGCCAGCAGTTCCTGGGGGGAGACCCAGTACTTC.

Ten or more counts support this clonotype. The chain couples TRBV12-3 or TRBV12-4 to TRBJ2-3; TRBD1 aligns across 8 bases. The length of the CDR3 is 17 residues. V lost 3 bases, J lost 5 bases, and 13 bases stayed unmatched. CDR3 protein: CASSFGAGRGQGDTQYF. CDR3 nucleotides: TGTGCCAGCAGTTTCGGTGCTGGCAGGGGGCAAGGAGATACGCAGTATTTT.

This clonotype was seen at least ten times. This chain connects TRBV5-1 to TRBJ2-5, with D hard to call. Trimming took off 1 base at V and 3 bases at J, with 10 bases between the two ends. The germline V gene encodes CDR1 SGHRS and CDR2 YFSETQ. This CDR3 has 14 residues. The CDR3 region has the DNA TGCGCCAGCAGCTTGTGGGTAGGAGAAGAGACCCAGTACTTC. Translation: CASSLWVGEETQYF.

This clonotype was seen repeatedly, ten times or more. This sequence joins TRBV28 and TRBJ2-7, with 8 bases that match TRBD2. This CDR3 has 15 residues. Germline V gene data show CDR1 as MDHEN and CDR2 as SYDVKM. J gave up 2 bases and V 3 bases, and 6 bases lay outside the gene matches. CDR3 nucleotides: TGTGCCAGCAGTTTGACTTTTAGCGGGGCCTACGAGCAGTACTTC. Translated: CASSLTFSGAYEQYF.

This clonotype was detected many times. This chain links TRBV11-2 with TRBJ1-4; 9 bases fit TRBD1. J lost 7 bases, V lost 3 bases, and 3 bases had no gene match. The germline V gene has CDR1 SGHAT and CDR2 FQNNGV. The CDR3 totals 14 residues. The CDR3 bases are TGTGCCAGCAGCTTCGGGACAGGGAGTGAAAAACTGTTTTTT. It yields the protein CASSFGTGSEKLFF.

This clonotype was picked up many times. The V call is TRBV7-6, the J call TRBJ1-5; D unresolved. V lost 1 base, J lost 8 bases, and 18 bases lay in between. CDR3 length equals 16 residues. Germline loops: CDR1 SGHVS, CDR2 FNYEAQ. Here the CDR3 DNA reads TGTGCCAGCAGCTTAGTAGGCAGGCTTTCGGGAAAGCCCCAGCATTTT. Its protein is CASSLVGRLSGKPQHF. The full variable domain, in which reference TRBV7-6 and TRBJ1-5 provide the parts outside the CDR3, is GAGVSQSPRYKVTKRGQDVALRCDPISGHVSLYWYRQALGQGPEFLTYFNYEAQQDKSGLPNDRFSAERPEGSISTLTIQRTEQRDSAMYRCASSLVGRLSGKPQHFGDGTRLSIL.

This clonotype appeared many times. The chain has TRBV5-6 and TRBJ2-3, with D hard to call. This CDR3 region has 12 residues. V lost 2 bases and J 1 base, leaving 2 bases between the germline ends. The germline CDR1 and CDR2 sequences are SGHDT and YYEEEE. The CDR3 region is CASSFGTDTQYF. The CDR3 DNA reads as TGTGCCAGCAGCTTTGGCACAGATACGCAGTATTTT.

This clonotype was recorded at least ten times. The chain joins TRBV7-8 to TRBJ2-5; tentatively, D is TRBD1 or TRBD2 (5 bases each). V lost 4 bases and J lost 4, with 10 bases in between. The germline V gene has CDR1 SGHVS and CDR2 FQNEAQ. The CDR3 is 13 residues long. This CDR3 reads CASSWDLRETQYF. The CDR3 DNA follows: TGTGCCAGCAGCTGGGACCTTCGAGAGACCCAGTACTTC.

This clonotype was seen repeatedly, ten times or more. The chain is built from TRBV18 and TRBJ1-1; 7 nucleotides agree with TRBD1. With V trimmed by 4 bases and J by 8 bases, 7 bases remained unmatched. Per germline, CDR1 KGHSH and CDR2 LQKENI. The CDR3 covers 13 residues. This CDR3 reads CASSLDYRGEAFF. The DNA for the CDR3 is TGTGCCAGCTCACTCGACTACAGGGGAGAAGCTTTCTTT.

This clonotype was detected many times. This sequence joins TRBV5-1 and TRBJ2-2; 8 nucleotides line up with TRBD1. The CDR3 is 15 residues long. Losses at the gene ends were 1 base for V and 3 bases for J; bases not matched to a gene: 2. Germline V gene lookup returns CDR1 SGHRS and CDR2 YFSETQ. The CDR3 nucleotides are TGCGCCAGCAGCTTGCAGGGGGCGGACACCGGGGAGCTGTTTTTT. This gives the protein CASSLQGADTGELFF.

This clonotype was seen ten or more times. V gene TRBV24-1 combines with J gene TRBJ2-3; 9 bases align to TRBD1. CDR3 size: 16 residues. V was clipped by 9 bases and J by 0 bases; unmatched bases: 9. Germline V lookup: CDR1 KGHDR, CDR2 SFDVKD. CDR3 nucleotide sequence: TGTGCCACCCCTCGGACAGGGGTTAAGAGCACAGATACGCAGTATTTT. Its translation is CATPRTGVKSTDTQYF.

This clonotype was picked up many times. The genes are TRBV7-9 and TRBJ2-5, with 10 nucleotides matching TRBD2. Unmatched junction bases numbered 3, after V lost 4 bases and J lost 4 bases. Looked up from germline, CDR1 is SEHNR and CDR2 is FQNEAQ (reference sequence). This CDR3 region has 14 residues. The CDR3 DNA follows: TGTGCCAGCAGCTCAGCGGGAGGGGGAGAGACCCAGTACTTC. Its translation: CASSSAGGGETQYF.

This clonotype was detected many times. This chain's CDR3 is CSARDISGRASADTQYF. DNA for the CDR3: TGCAGTGCTAGAGATATTAGCGGGAGGGCCTCCGCAGATACGCAGTATTTT. J is TRBJ2-3 and V is TRBV20-1; 11 bases match TRBD2. Germline lookup yields CDR1 DFQATT and CDR2 SNEGSKA (reference sequence). V gave up 0 bases and J gave up 4 bases; unmatched junction bases: 9. The CDR3 contains 17 residues.

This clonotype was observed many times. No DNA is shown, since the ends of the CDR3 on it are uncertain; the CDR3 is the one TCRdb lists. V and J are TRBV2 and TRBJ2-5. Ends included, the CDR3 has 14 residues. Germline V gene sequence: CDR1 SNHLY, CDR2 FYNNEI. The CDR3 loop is CASSILDAVETQYF.

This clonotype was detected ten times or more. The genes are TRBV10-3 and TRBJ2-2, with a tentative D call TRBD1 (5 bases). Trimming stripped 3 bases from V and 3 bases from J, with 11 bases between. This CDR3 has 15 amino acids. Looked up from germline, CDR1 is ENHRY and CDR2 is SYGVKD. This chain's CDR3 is CAISDPQVYTGELFF. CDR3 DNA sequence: TGTGCCATCAGTGACCCACAGGTTTACACCGGGGAGCTGTTTTTT.

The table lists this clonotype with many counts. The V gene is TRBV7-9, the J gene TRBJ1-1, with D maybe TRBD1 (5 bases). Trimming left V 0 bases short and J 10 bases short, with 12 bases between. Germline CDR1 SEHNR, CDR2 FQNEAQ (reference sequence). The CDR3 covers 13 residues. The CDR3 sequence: CASSLAPGPGAFF. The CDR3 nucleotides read TGTGCCAGCAGCTTAGCCCCGGGGCCCGGAGCTTTCTTT.

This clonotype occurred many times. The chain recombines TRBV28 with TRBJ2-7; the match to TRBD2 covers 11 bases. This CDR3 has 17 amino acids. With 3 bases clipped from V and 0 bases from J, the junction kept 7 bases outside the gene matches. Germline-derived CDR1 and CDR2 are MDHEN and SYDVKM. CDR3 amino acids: CASSLLLTSGVSYEQYF. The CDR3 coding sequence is TGTGCCAGCAGTTTGCTCCTGACTAGCGGGGTCTCCTACGAGCAGTACTTC.